Below are 27 T cell receptor beta chains sequenced from a single sample in a study of blood T cell repertoires in COVID-19. Sequenced by immunoSEQ multiplex PCR; TCRdb stores in-frame clones only, minus some. The sample records under 450,000 clones, 87% being singletons. Sequenced material: PBMCs or T cells enriched from blood (not recorded which). The receptors shown here come from a man aged 25-45 years who had recovered from COVID-19.

The chain has TRBV30 and TRBJ2-1; a weak D match, TRBD2 (5 bases). With 0 bases removed from V and 0 bases from J, the gap between germline ends came to 21 bases. This CDR3 contains 19 residues. Germline-derived CDR1 and CDR2 are GTSNPN and SVGIG (reference sequence). The CDR3 loop is CAWSVIGRLTKSSYNEQFF. The CDR3 DNA sequence: TGTGCCTGGAGTGTTATTGGCAGACTAACCAAAAGCTCCTACAATGAGCAGTTCTTC.

The rearrangement joins TRBV9 to TRBJ2-2, with a tentative D call TRBD2 (6 bases). V shed 0 bases and J shed 0 bases, with 12 bases lying between them. This CDR3 is built from 17 residues. Per germline, CDR1 SGDLS and CDR2 YYNGEE. CDR3 loop: CASSVAWRESNTGELFF. The CDR3 DNA follows: TGTGCCAGCAGCGTAGCATGGAGGGAGTCGAACACCGGGGAGCTGTTTTTT.

The CDR3 region is CASGRTGTGTIGFSNQPQHF. CDR3 DNA sequence: TGTGCCAGTGGACGAACCGGGACAGGGACGATCGGATTTAGCAATCAGCCCCAGCATTTT. The chain joins TRBV19 to TRBJ1-5; 9 nucleotides agree with TRBD1. Germline loops: CDR1 LNHDA, CDR2 SQIVND (reference sequence). Trimming removed 8 bases from V and 0 bases from J; junction bases left unmatched: 20. The CDR3 covers 20 residues.

This chain uses TRBV7-9 with TRBJ2-5; TRBD2 matches 8 bases. This CDR3 is 13 amino acids long. V gave up 2 bases and J gave up 4 bases; unmatched junction bases: 0. The V gene's germline CDR1 is SEHNR and CDR2 FQNEAQ (reference sequence). The CDR3, as DNA: TGTGCCAGCAGCTTACGGGGGGGAGAGACCCAGTACTTC. Translating gives CASSLRGGETQYF. Combining the CDR3 with reference TRBV7-9 and TRBJ2-5 gives the whole variable domain DTGVSQNPRHKITKRGQNVTFRCDPISEHNRLYWYRQTLGQGPEFLTYFQNEAQLEKSRLLSDRFSAERPKGSFSTLEIQRTEQGDSAMYLCASSLRGGETQYFGPGTRLLVL.

The chain has TRBV18 and TRBJ2-6; D uncertain. Trimming removed 6 bases at V and 1 base at J, with 10 bases between. The CDR3 spans 15 residues. Looked up from germline, CDR1 is KGHSH and CDR2 is LQKENI. The CDR3 coding sequence is TGTGCCAGCTCTCAGGAACGGTCTGGGGCCAACGTCCTGACTTTC. Its protein is CASSQERSGANVLTF.

This clone was observed a few times. The gene calls are TRBV11-3 and TRBJ2-1; 8 positions agree with TRBD1. The germline gives CDR1 SGHNT, CDR2 YENEEA. CDR3 length: 14 amino acids. V lost 5 bases, J lost 7 bases, and 7 bases stayed unmatched. Here the CDR3 DNA reads TGTGCCAGCAGCAGACAGGGGATGCTAAATGAGCAGTTCTTC. It translates to CASSRQGMLNEQFF.

This chain uses TRBV25-1 with TRBJ2-7, with TRBD1 as a possible D gene (5 bases). V was trimmed by 5 bases and J by 0 bases, leaving 11 bases between them. CDR3 length: 14 residues. The germline V gene encodes CDR1 MGHDK and CDR2 SYGVNS. The CDR3 bases are TGTGCCAGCAGTAGCCACAGGCTCTCCTACGAGCAGTACTTC. Its translation is CASSSHRLSYEQYF.

The chain recombines TRBV3-1 (or the pseudogene TRBV3-2) with TRBJ2-7; 7 bases fit TRBD2. The germline V gene encodes CDR1 LGHDT and CDR2 YNNKEL (reference sequence). This CDR3 is built from 16 residues. After removal of 0 bases from V and 4 bases from J, the junction contained 9 bases not matched to a gene. In nucleotides, the CDR3 is TGTGCCAGCAGCCAAGATATGGGGGGGATCAGTTACGAGCAGTACTTC. Translating it yields CASSQDMGGISYEQYF.

The chain couples TRBV10-2 to TRBJ1-2, with a weak D call TRBD1 (5 bases). The CDR3 contains 12 residues. Germline values: CDR1 WSHSY, CDR2 SAAADI. V was cut by 10 bases and J by 4 bases, with 13 bases left in between. CDR3 region: CATARDSYGYTF. The DNA for the CDR3 is TGCGCCACGGCCCGGGACTCCTATGGCTACACCTTC.

A single count supports this clone. The rearrangement uses TRBV2 and TRBJ2-5, with 9 bases identical to TRBD1. The length of the CDR3 is 14 residues. V trimming: 4 bases; J trimming: 5 bases; junction bases outside the gene matches: 5. Germline assignment: CDR1 SNHLY and CDR2 FYNNEI. CDR3 sequence: CASSGQGGRETQYF. The CDR3 bases are TGTGCCAGCAGTGGACAGGGGGGAAGGGAGACCCAGTACTTC.

The genes are TRBV5-6 and TRBJ1-2; 8 bases agree with TRBD1. This CDR3 is built from 12 residues. J was trimmed by 7 bases and V by 5 bases; bases with no gene match: 4. Germline CDR1 and CDR2: SGHDT and YYEEEE. As DNA, the CDR3 is TGTGCCAGCAGTCAGGGGGCTGGTGGCTACACCTTC. Encoded protein: CASSQGAGGYTF.

This clone showed up just a few times. The chain couples TRBV5-1 to TRBJ1-2; 9 bases match TRBD1. The germline V gene has CDR1 SGHRS and CDR2 YFSETQ. V lost 4 bases and J lost 8; bases outside the gene matches: 12. The length of the CDR3 is 15 residues. CDR3: CASSVTGGRSRGYTF. The DNA of the CDR3 is TGCGCCAGCAGCGTCACAGGGGGCCGTTCTCGAGGCTACACCTTC.

This clone was found once. The V gene is TRBV18, the J gene TRBJ2-7; 9 bases align to TRBD1. In germline, CDR1 is KGHSH, CDR2 LQKENI. This CDR3 is 13 amino acids long. V dropped 2 bases and J dropped 6; count of bases not matched to a gene: 2. Here the CDR3 reads CASSPATGGEQYF. DNA for the CDR3: TGTGCCAGCTCACCAGCGACAGGGGGCGAGCAGTACTTC.

Here the CDR3 DNA reads TGTGCCAGCAGTTTAGGGGCTAGCGGGGTGATTACGCAGTATTTT. It is translated as CASSLGASGVITQYF. The chain is built from TRBV27 and TRBJ2-3, with 9 nucleotides matching TRBD2. V lost 2 bases, J lost 8 bases, and 8 bases stayed unmatched. The CDR3 covers 15 residues. Per the germline V gene, CDR1 is MNHEY and CDR2 is SMNVEV (reference sequence).

This chain connects TRBV5-1 to TRBJ2-3; D is ambiguous. Trimming shortened V by 4 bases and J by 1 base, and 7 bases separated the two germline ends. CDR3 size: 13 residues. CDR1 is SGHRS and CDR2 is YFSETQ in the germline V gene. CDR3 bases: TGCGCCAGCAGCCCCGGTCGCACAGATACGCAGTATTTT. Translating gives CASSPGRTDTQYF.

This chain uses TRBV6-1 with TRBJ1-4; the D gene is possibly TRBD1 (6 bases). Per the germline V gene, CDR1 is MNHNS and CDR2 is SASEGT. This CDR3 is built from 16 residues. V gave up 0 bases and J gave up 7 bases, with 15 bases separating them. The CDR3 bases are TGTGCCAGCAGTGAAGCGCTTTTGGGAGGGGGTGAAAAACTGTTTTTT. Translation: CASSEALLGGGEKLFF.

The rearrangement uses TRBV19 and TRBJ2-1; D remains ambiguous. Trimming stripped 2 bases from V and 6 bases from J, with 8 bases between. The CDR3 contains 13 residues. Per germline, CDR1 LNHDA and CDR2 SQIVND (reference sequence). CDR3 in DNA: TGTGCCAGTAGTATAATGGCAACCAATGAGCAGTTCTTC. Encoded protein: CASSIMATNEQFF.

This sequence joins TRBV7-2 and TRBJ2-3; 9 nucleotides match TRBD2. From germline, CDR1 is SGHTA and CDR2 FQGNSA. The CDR3 sequence is 18 residues long. With 5 bases clipped from V and 4 bases from J, the junction kept 16 bases outside the gene matches. The CDR3 region is CASSPRTRWTSDADTQYF. The DNA of the CDR3 is TGTGCCAGCAGCCCCCGTACCCGGTGGACTAGCGACGCAGATACGCAGTATTTT.

This chain joins TRBV7-2 and TRBJ2-5, with 9 bases identical to TRBD1. This CDR3 comprises 17 residues. Trimming cost V 2 bases and J 2 bases; bases outside gene matches: 9. Germline V gene sequence: CDR1 SGHTA, CDR2 FQGNSA. The CDR3 is CASSLKSGTGLQETQYF. The CDR3 DNA reads as TGTGCCAGCAGCTTAAAGTCTGGGACAGGGCTACAAGAGACCCAGTACTTC. Complete variable domain (other parts from reference TRBV7-2 and TRBJ2-5): GAGVSQSPSNKVTEKGKDVELRCDPISGHTALYWYRQSLGQGLEFLIYFQGNSAPDKSGLPSDRFSAERTGGSVSTLTIQRTQQEDSAVYLCASSLKSGTGLQETQYFGPGTRLLVL.

The chain employs TRBV2 and TRBJ1-1, with unresolved D. Per germline, CDR1 SNHLY and CDR2 FYNNEI. The CDR3 is 16 amino acids. Trimming took 0 bases from V and 1 from J, leaving 12 bases between them. The CDR3 here is CASSEAPTSTNTEAFF. As DNA, the CDR3 is TGTGCCAGCAGTGAAGCCCCTACTTCTACGAACACTGAAGCTTTCTTT.

The chain couples TRBV18 to TRBJ2-1; D gene ambiguous. Germline V gene sequence: CDR1 KGHSH, CDR2 LQKENI. This CDR3 spans 15 amino acids. Trimming shortened V by 3 bases and J by 4 bases, and 13 bases separated the two germline ends. The CDR3 reads CASSPPFRFYNEQFF. In DNA, the CDR3 is TGTGCCAGCTCACCTCCCTTTCGGTTTTACAATGAGCAGTTCTTC. The full variable domain, in which reference TRBV18 and TRBJ2-1 provide the parts outside the CDR3, is NAGVMQNPRHLVRRRGQEARLRCSPMKGHSHVYWYRQLPEEGLKFMVYLQKENIIDESGMPKERFSAEFPKEGPSILRIQQVVRGDSAAYFCASSPPFRFYNEQFFGPGTRLTVL.

The chain employs TRBV7-8 and TRBJ2-1; maybe TRBD2 (6 bases). With 1 base removed from V and 7 bases from J, the gap between germline ends came to 11 bases. The V gene's germline CDR1 is SGHVS and CDR2 FQNEAQ. The CDR3 has 14 amino acids. The CDR3 region has the DNA TGTGCCAGCAGCTTAGTGAGGGGAGGAAATGAGCAGTTCTTC. It codes for CASSLVRGGNEQFF.

The rearrangement links TRBV27 to TRBJ2-2; 8 nucleotides agree with TRBD1. Trimming removed 4 bases from V and 6 bases from J; junction bases left unmatched: 10. Germline assignment: CDR1 MNHEY and CDR2 SMNVEV (reference sequence). This CDR3 spans 16 amino acids. DNA for the CDR3: TGTGCCAGCAGTTCGTCCGGACAGGGAGGTTCCGGGGAGCTGTTTTTT. It specifies CASSSSGQGGSGELFF.

The chain has TRBV5-5 and TRBJ2-7; the D gene is possibly TRBD2 (7 bases). The CDR3 extends over 16 amino acids. Germline CDR1 and CDR2: SGHKS and YYEKEE (reference sequence). Trimming took 3 bases from V and 5 from J, leaving 21 bases between them. DNA of the CDR3: TGTGCCAGCAGCTACCGGGGGGCACAATGGGTGGACGAGCAGTACTTC. Amino acid sequence: CASSYRGAQWVDEQYF.

The chain employs TRBV5-4 and TRBJ1-5; D gene ambiguous. CDR1 SGHNT and CDR2 YYREEE come from the germline V gene (reference sequence). The V and J ends lost 0 bases and 1 base respectively, with 8 bases between them. The CDR3 consists of 15 residues. DNA for the CDR3: TGTGCCAGCAGCTTGGGAGGTAGCAGCAATCAGCCCCAGCATTTT. Translated, it gives CASSLGGSSNQPQHF.

The chain is built from TRBV19 and TRBJ2-7, with 7 bases aligning to TRBD1. The CDR3 loop spans 14 amino acids. With V trimmed by 7 bases and J by 6 bases, 12 bases remained unmatched. Looked up from germline, CDR1 is LNHDA and CDR2 is SQIVND (reference sequence). In nucleotides, the CDR3 is TGTGCCAGTACGGAGAGGGGGCTCCTCTCCGAGCAGTACTTC. Protein sequence: CASTERGLLSEQYF.

This chain joins TRBV11-3 and TRBJ2-3; 12 bases line up with TRBD2. Germline CDR1 SGHNT, CDR2 YENEEA. V shed 4 bases and J 0 bases; nucleotides not matched to a gene: 5. The CDR3 sequence is 17 residues long. CDR3 loop: CASSSGLAGLSTDTQYF. The CDR3, as DNA: TGTGCCAGCAGCTCCGGACTAGCGGGGCTCAGCACAGATACGCAGTATTTT. The variable domain in full, with the rest retrieved from reference TRBV11-3 and TRBJ2-3, is EAGVVQSPRYKIIEKKQPVAFWCNPISGHNTLYWYLQNLGQGPELLIRYENEEAVDDSQLPKDRFSAERLKGVDSTLKIQPAELGDSAVYLCASSSGLAGLSTDTQYFGPGTRLTVL.